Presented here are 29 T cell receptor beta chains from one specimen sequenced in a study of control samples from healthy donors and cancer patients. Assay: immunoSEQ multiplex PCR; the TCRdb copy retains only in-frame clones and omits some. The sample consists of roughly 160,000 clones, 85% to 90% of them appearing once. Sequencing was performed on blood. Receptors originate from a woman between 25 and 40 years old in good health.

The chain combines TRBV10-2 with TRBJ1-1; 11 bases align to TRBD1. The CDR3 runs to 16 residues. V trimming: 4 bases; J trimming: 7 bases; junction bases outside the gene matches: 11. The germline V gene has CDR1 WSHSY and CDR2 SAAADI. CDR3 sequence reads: CASSVTSFGTGGEAFF. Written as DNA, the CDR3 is TGCGCCAGCAGTGTCACCAGTTTTGGGACAGGGGGTGAAGCTTTCTTT.

DNA of the CDR3: TGTGCCAGCAGCTCCACAGGTATACGGACCGAAGCTTTCTTT. Protein sequence: CASSSTGIRTEAFF. This chain joins TRBV7-2 and TRBJ1-1; a possible D gene is TRBD1 (5 bases). The V gene's germline CDR1 is SGHTA and CDR2 FQGNSA. The CDR3 spans 14 residues. Trimming removed 4 bases from V and 8 bases from J, with 17 bases in between. The full variable domain, in which reference TRBV7-2 and TRBJ1-1 provide the parts outside the CDR3, is GAGVSQSPSNKVTEKGKDVELRCDPISGHTALYWYRQSLGQGLEFLIYFQGNSAPDKSGLPSDRFSAERTGGSVSTLTIQRTQQEDSAVYLCASSSTGIRTEAFFGQGTRLTVV.

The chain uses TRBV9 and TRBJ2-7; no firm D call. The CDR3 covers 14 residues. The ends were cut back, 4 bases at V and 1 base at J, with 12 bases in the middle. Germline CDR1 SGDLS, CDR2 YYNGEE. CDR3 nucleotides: TGTGCCAGCAGCCCATCGAGGATGTCCTACGAGCAGTACTTC. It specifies CASSPSRMSYEQYF.

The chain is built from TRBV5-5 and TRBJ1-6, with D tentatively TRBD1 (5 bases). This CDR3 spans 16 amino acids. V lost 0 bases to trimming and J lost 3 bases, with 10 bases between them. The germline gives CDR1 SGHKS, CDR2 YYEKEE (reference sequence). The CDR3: CASSLGDGYYNSPLHF. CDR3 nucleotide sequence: TGTGCCAGCAGCTTGGGGGACGGCTACTATAATTCACCCCTCCACTTT.

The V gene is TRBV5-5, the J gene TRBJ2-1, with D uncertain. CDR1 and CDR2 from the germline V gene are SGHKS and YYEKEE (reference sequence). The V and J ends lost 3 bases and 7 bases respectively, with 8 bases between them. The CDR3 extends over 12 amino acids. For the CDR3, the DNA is TGTGCCAGCAGCTCTCCCCTGAATGAGCAGTTCTTC. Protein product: CASSSPLNEQFF.

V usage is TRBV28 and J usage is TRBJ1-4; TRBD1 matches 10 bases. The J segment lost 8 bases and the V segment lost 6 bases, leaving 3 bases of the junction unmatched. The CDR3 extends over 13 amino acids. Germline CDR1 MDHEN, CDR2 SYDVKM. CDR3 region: CASRGTGEEKLFF. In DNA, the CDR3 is TGTGCCAGCAGGGGGACAGGGGAAGAAAAACTGTTTTTT. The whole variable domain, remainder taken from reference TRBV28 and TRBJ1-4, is DVKVTQSSRYLVKRTGEKVFLECVQDMDHENMFWYRQDPGLGLRLIYFSYDVKMKEKGDIPEGYSVSREKKERFSLILESASTNQTSMYLCASRGTGEEKLFFGSGTQLSVL.

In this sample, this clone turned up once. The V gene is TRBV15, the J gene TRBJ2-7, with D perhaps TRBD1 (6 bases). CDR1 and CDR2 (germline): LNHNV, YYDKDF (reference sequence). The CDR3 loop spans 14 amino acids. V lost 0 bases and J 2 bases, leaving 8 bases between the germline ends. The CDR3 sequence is CATSRDKGAYEQYF. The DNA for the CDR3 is TGTGCCACCAGCAGAGATAAGGGGGCCTACGAGCAGTACTTC.

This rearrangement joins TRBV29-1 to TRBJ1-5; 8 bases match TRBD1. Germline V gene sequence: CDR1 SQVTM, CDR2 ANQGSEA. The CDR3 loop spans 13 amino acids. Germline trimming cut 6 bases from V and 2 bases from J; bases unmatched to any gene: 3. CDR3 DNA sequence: TGCAGCGTCGCGGACAGGGGCAATCAGCCCCAGCATTTT. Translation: CSVADRGNQPQHF.

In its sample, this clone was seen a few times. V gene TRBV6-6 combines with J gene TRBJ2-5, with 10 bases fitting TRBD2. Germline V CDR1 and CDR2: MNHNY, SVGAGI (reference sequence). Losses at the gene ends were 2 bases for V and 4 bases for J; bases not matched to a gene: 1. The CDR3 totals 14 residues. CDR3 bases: TGTGCCAGCAGTTACCGACTAGCGGGAGAGACCCAGTACTTC. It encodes CASSYRLAGETQYF.

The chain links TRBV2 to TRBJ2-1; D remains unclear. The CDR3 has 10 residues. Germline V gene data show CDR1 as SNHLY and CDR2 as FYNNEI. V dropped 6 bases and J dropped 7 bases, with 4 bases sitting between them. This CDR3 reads CASRQNEQFF. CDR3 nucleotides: TGTGCCAGCAGACAGAATGAGCAGTTCTTC. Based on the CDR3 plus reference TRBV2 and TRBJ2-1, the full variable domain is EPEVTQTPSHQVTQMGQEVILRCVPISNHLYFYWYRQILGQKVEFLVSFYNNEISEKSEIFDDQFSVERPDGSNFTLKIRSTKLEDSAMYFCASRQNEQFFGPGTRLTVL.

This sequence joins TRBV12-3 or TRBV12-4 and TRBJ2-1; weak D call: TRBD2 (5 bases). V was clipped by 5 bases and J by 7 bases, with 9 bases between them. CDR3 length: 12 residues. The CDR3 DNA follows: TGTGCCAGCAGTCGACGGACTAATGAGCAGTTCTTC. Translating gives CASSRRTNEQFF.

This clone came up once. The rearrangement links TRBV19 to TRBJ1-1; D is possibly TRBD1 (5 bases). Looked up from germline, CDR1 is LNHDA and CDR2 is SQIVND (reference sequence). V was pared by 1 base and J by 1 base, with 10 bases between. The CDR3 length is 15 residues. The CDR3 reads CASSIVLGGNTEAFF. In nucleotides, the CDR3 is TGTGCCAGTAGTATAGTACTGGGGGGGAACACTGAAGCTTTCTTT.

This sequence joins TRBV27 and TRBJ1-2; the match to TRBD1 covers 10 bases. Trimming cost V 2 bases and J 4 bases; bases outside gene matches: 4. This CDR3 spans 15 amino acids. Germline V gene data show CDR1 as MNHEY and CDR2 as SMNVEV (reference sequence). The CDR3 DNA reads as TGTGCCAGCAGTTTAAGGACAGGGGGGCTCTATGGCTACACCTTC. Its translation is CASSLRTGGLYGYTF.

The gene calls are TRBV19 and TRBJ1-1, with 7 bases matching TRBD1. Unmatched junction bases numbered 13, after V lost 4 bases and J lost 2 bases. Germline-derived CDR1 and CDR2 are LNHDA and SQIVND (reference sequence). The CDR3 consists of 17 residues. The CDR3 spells CASSKTPDRVYNTEAFF. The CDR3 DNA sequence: TGTGCCAGTAGTAAAACCCCCGACAGGGTTTATAACACTGAAGCTTTCTTT.

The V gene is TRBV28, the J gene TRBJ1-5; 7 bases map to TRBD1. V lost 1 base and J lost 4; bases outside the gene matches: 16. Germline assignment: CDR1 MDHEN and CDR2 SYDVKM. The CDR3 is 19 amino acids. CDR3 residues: CASSLYPPAGGTRNQPQHF. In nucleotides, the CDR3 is TGTGCCAGCAGTTTATACCCCCCGGCAGGGGGAACCCGAAATCAGCCCCAGCATTTT.

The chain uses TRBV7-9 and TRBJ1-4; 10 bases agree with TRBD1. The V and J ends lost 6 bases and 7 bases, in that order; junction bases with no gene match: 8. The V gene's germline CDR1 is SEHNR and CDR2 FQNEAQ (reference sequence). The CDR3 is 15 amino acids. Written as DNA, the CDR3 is TGTGCCAGCAGTTTGGACCGGGACAGGGGTGAAAAACTGTTTTTT. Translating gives CASSLDRDRGEKLFF.

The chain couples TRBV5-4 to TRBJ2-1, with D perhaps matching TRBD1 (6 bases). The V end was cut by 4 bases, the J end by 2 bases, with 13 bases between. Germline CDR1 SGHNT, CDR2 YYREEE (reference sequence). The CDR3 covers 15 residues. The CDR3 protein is CASSMTGRAYNEQFF. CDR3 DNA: TGTGCCAGCAGCATGACAGGAAGGGCCTACAATGAGCAGTTCTTC.

Here the CDR3 reads CASSARFGGANVLTF. The DNA of the CDR3 is TGTGCCAGCAGCGCTAGATTTGGTGGGGCCAACGTCCTGACTTTC. The chain links TRBV9 to TRBJ2-6; D not resolved. This CDR3 contains 15 residues. Trimming removed 3 bases at V and 3 bases at J, with 10 bases between. Germline V lookup: CDR1 SGDLS, CDR2 YYNGEE.

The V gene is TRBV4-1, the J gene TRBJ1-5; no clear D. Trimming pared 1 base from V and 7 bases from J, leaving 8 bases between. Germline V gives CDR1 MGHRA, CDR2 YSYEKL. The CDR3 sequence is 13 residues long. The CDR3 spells CASSQVLGQPQHF. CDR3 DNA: TGCGCCAGCAGCCAAGTTTTAGGGCAGCCCCAGCATTTT.

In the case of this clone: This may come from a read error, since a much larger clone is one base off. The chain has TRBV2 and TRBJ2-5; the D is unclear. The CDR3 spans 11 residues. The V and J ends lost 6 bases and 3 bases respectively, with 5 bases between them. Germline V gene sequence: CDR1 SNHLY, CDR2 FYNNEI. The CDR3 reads CASRFKETQYF. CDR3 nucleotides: TGTGCCAGCAGGTTTAAAGAGACCCAGTACTTC. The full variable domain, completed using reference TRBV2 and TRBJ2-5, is EPEVTQTPSHQVTQMGQEVILRCVPISNHLYFYWYRQILGQKVEFLVSFYNNEISEKSEIFDDQFSVERPDGSNFTLKIRSTKLEDSAMYFCASRFKETQYFGPGTRLLVL.

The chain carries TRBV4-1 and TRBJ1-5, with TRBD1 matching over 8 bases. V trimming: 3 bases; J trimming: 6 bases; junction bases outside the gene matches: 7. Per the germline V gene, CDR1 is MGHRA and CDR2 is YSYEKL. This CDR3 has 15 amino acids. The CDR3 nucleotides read TGCGCCAGCAGCCAGGGGGACAGGTCGATTCAGCCCCAGCATTTT. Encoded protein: CASSQGDRSIQPQHF.

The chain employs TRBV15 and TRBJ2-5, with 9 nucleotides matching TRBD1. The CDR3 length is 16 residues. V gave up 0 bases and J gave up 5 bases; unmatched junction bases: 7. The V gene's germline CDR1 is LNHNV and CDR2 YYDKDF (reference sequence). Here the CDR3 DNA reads TGTGCCACCAGCAGAGATCCACCTGGGACAGGGGAGACCCAGTACTTC. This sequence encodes CATSRDPPGTGETQYF.

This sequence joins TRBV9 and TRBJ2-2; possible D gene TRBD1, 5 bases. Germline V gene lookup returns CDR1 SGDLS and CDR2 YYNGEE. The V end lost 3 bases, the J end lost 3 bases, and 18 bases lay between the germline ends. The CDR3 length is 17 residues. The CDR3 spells CASSAPNRRVDTGELFF. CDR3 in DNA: TGTGCCAGCAGCGCCCCCAACCGCAGGGTAGACACCGGGGAGCTGTTTTTT.

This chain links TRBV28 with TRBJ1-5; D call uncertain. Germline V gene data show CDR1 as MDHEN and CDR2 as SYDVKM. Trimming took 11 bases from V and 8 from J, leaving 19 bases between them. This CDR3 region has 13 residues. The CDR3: CASVAEPVEPQHF. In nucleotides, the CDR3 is TGTGCCTCGGTCGCGGAACCGGTGGAGCCCCAGCATTTT.

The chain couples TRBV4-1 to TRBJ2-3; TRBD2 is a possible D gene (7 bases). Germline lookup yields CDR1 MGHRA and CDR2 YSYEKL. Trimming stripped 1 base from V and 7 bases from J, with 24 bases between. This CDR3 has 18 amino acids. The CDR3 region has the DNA TGCGCCAGCAGCCAAGGGCCCCCTGGGGGGGCCCGTATGCATACGCAGTATTTT. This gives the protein CASSQGPPGGARMHTQYF.

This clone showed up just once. In nucleotides, the CDR3 is TGTGCCTGGAGTGTACGGTACCCGGACACTGAAGCTTTCTTT. It specifies CAWSVRYPDTEAFF. The rearrangement joins TRBV30 to TRBJ1-1; D not certain. The CDR3 has 14 residues. Trimming shortened V by 0 bases and J by 3 bases, and 11 bases separated the two germline ends. Germline V gene sequence: CDR1 GTSNPN, CDR2 SVGIG (reference sequence). Full variable domain (remainder filled in from reference TRBV30 and TRBJ1-1): SQTIHQWPATLVQPVGSPLSLECTVEGTSNPNLYWYRQAAGRGLQLLFYSVGIGQISSEVPQNLSASRPQDRQFILSSKKLLLSDSGFYLCAWSVRYPDTEAFFGQGTRLTVV.

As DNA, the CDR3 is TGTGCCAGCAGTGAAGTACCAGCAAGGGGAGGTGAGCAGTTCTTC. Translating it yields CASSEVPARGGEQFF. This chain joins TRBV6-1 and TRBJ2-1; maybe TRBD2 (6 bases). Looked up from germline, CDR1 is MNHNS and CDR2 is SASEGT. Trimming removed 1 base at V and 9 bases at J, with 16 bases between. CDR3 length equals 15 residues.

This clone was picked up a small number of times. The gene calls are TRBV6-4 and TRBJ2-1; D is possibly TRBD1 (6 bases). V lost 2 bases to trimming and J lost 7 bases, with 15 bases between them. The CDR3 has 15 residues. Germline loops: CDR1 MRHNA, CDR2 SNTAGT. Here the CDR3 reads CASSDGGAKPNEQFF. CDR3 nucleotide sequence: TGTGCCAGCAGTGACGGGGGCGCGAAGCCTAATGAGCAGTTCTTC.

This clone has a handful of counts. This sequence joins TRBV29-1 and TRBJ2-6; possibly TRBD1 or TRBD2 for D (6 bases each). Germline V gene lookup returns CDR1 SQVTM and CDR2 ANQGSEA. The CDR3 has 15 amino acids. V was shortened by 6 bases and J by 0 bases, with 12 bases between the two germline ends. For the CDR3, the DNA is TGCAGCGTGGGGGCGGGATTCTCTGGGGCCAACGTCCTGACTTTC. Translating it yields CSVGAGFSGANVLTF.